One and the same sample provided the 20 T cell receptor beta chains below, sequenced in a study of beta chain features in type 1 diabetes. No antigen is known for these receptors. Study observations and caveats: The study found moderately but significantly shorter TCRB CDR3s in all four CD4+ subsets of Type 1 diabetes patients.

The study reverse transcribed the entire isolated RNA, so it sequenced expressed TCRB transcripts. This table comes from immunoSEQ multiplex PCR, and its TCRdb copy is limited to in-frame clones, with some not included. This repertoire shows around 56,000 clones, 50% to 55% found once; its top ten account for around 2.5%. The sample was Tregs from blood. The receptors originated from a woman aged 40 to 55 with type 1 diabetes.

The chain links TRBV7-2 to TRBJ1-5; D remains unclear. Germline CDR1 reads SGHTA; CDR2 reads FQGNSA. Trimming removed 1 base at V and 4 bases at J, with 17 bases between. CDR3 length equals 17 residues. In DNA form, the CDR3 reads TGTGCCAGCAGCTTAGGTAGACGTGCGGGAGGGAATCAGCCCCAGCATTTT. Amino acids: CASSLGRRAGGNQPQHF.

In this sample, this clone turned up a few times. V gene TRBV29-1 combines with J gene TRBJ2-7; 13 bases fit TRBD2. Germline V gene sequence: CDR1 SQVTM, CDR2 ANQGSEA. Trimming cost V 5 bases and J 7 bases; bases outside gene matches: 11. The CDR3 is 15 amino acids. CDR3 amino acids: CSVRYGLAGADEQYF. DNA for the CDR3: TGCAGCGTTCGATATGGACTAGCGGGAGCGGATGAGCAGTACTTC.

V is TRBV5-1 and J is TRBJ1-1; 7 nucleotides match TRBD1. The germline V gene encodes CDR1 SGHRS and CDR2 YFSETQ. The V gene end was trimmed by 4 bases and the J gene end by 1 base; junction bases not matched to a gene: 7. The CDR3 spans 15 residues. The DNA of the CDR3 is TGCGCCAGCAGCCGAGGGGACAGATCGAACACTGAAGCTTTCTTT. Residues: CASSRGDRSNTEAFF.

The chain carries TRBV19 and TRBJ1-2; the D gene is possibly TRBD1 (5 bases). V dropped 8 bases and J dropped 8 bases, with 9 bases sitting between them. The CDR3 has 10 amino acids. Germline V gene data show CDR1 as LNHDA and CDR2 as SQIVND (reference sequence). The DNA of the CDR3 is TGTGCCAGTGGTCCAGGGGGCTACACCTTC. Encoded protein: CASGPGGYTF.

The V gene is TRBV9, the J gene TRBJ1-1; unclear D gene. This CDR3 contains 13 residues. Germline V gene data show CDR1 as SGDLS and CDR2 as YYNGEE. Deletions cut 0 bases from V and 1 base from J, with 4 bases between. CDR3 protein: CASSVGPNTEAFF. Written as DNA, the CDR3 is TGTGCCAGCAGCGTAGGGCCGAACACTGAAGCTTTCTTT.

This chain connects TRBV28 to TRBJ1-2; D gene ambiguous. Trimming took 1 base from V and 2 from J, leaving 11 bases between them. Looked up from germline, CDR1 is MDHEN and CDR2 is SYDVKM. The length of the CDR3 is 15 residues. Here the CDR3 reads CASSLLGQLNYGYTF. The CDR3 coding sequence is TGTGCCAGCAGTTTATTGGGCCAGTTAAACTATGGCTACACCTTC.

This rearrangement joins TRBV5-1 to TRBJ1-2, with 7 bases matching TRBD1. CDR1 SGHRS and CDR2 YFSETQ come from the germline V gene. The CDR3 loop spans 14 amino acids. V gave up 0 bases and J gave up 4 bases; unmatched junction bases: 3. Here the CDR3 DNA reads TGCGCCAGCAGCTTGGGGCAGGGGGGCTATGGCTACACCTTC. The encoded protein is CASSLGQGGYGYTF.

The genes are TRBV7-6 and TRBJ1-6; D may be TRBD1 (6 bases). This CDR3 comprises 15 residues. The germline V gene has CDR1 SGHVS and CDR2 FNYEAQ. V dropped 1 base and J dropped 10 bases, with 14 bases sitting between them. This CDR3 is CASSLERRGISPLHF. The CDR3 DNA follows: TGTGCCAGCAGCTTAGAGCGCAGGGGAATCTCACCCCTCCACTTT.

V is TRBV19 and J is TRBJ2-2, with a weak D call TRBD1 (6 bases). The CDR3 is 17 residues long. V lost 9 bases and J lost 4, with 24 bases in between. The germline CDR1 and CDR2 sequences are LNHDA and SQIVND (reference sequence). In DNA, the CDR3 is TGTGCCAGCTGCCCCTACCCGACAGGTTGGGGCACCGGGGAGCTGTTTTTT. Protein product: CASCPYPTGWGTGELFF.

The chain carries TRBV6-1 and TRBJ1-5; no clear D gene. V lost 4 bases and J lost 7, with 8 bases in between. The germline gives CDR1 MNHNS, CDR2 SASEGT. The CDR3 has 12 amino acids. CDR3 region: CASSVSAQPQHF. The DNA for the CDR3 is TGTGCCAGCAGTGTTAGTGCGCAGCCCCAGCATTTT.

V usage is TRBV28 and J usage is TRBJ1-5; D is uncertain. Germline assignment: CDR1 MDHEN and CDR2 SYDVKM. V was shortened by 6 bases and J by 0 bases, with 3 bases between the two germline ends. This CDR3 contains 12 residues. The CDR3 here is CASSYSNQPQHF. As DNA, the CDR3 is TGTGCCAGCAGCTATAGCAATCAGCCCCAGCATTTT. Complete variable domain (other parts from reference TRBV28 and TRBJ1-5): DVKVTQSSRYLVKRTGEKVFLECVQDMDHENMFWYRQDPGLGLRLIYFSYDVKMKEKGDIPEGYSVSREKKERFSLILESASTNQTSMYLCASSYSNQPQHFGDGTRLSIL.

The chain links TRBV4-3 to TRBJ2-2; 8 bases are shared with TRBD1. V was clipped by 1 base and J by 10 bases; unmatched bases: 5. Germline CDR1 is LGHNA and CDR2 is YSLEER. The length of the CDR3 is 14 residues. CDR3: CASSQGQGAEELFF. In nucleotides, the CDR3 is TGCGCCAGCAGCCAAGGCCAGGGGGCAGAGGAGCTGTTTTTT.

The rearrangement links TRBV9 to TRBJ1-5, with D unclear. Germline assignment: CDR1 SGDLS and CDR2 YYNGEE. CDR3 size: 19 residues. V was shortened by 4 bases and J by 0 bases, with 23 bases between the two germline ends. The CDR3 spells CASSTHREPDYGSNQPQHF. The CDR3 nucleotides are TGTGCCAGCAGCACGCACCGGGAGCCGGATTATGGTAGCAATCAGCCCCAGCATTTT.

The chain combines TRBV10-3 with TRBJ1-5, with 7 nucleotides matching TRBD1. The germline CDR1 and CDR2 sequences are ENHRY and SYGVKD. The CDR3 covers 13 residues. The ends lost 10 bases at V and 7 bases at J; junction bases unmatched: 10. This chain's CDR3 is CATDQTGDQPQHF. The CDR3 coding sequence is TGTGCCACCGACCAAACAGGGGACCAGCCCCAGCATTTT.

In its sample, this clone was seen once. V gene TRBV6-1 combines with J gene TRBJ2-7; 7 bases are a match to TRBD1. Trimming took 10 bases from V and 0 from J; bases not matched to a gene: 6. This CDR3 has 13 amino acids. CDR1 MNHNS and CDR2 SASEGT come from the germline V gene. CDR3 in DNA: TGTGCCACCGCAGACAGGGTCTCCTACGAGCAGTACTTC. Residues: CATADRVSYEQYF.

The chain carries TRBV9 and TRBJ2-5, with D possibly matching TRBD1 (6 bases). Trimming removed 3 bases at V and 5 bases at J, with 11 bases between. Germline-derived CDR1 and CDR2 are SGDLS and YYNGEE. The CDR3 runs 13 residues. CDR3 DNA: TGTGCCAGCAGCGGGGGGCCTCAGGAGACCCAGTACTTC. Protein sequence: CASSGGPQETQYF.

The chain links TRBV7-2 to TRBJ1-1; D might be TRBD1 (5 bases). The CDR3 extends over 15 amino acids. CDR1 is SGHTA and CDR2 is FQGNSA in the germline V gene. V gave up 3 bases and J gave up 3 bases, with 14 bases separating them. CDR3 sequence reads: CASSFYRRGDTEAFF. The CDR3 region has the DNA TGTGCCAGCAGCTTCTACCGGCGGGGGGACACTGAAGCTTTCTTT.

The genes are TRBV5-5 and TRBJ1-1, with TRBD1 matching over 8 bases. The CDR3 runs to 16 residues. Germline-derived CDR1 and CDR2 are SGHKS and YYEKEE (reference sequence). After removal of 7 bases from V and 3 bases from J, the junction contained 14 bases not matched to a gene. This chain's CDR3 is CASSKFPDRVDTEAFF. In DNA, the CDR3 is TGTGCCAGCTCTAAATTTCCGGACAGGGTGGACACTGAAGCTTTCTTT.

The genes are TRBV4-1 and TRBJ2-3; 10 bases map to TRBD1. Germline V gene data show CDR1 as MGHRA and CDR2 as YSYEKL. This CDR3 comprises 14 residues. J lost 6 bases, V lost 4 bases, and 4 bases had no gene match. The CDR3 sequence is CASSLWTGGDTQYF. The CDR3 DNA is TGCGCCAGCAGCCTTTGGACAGGGGGGGATACGCAGTATTTT.

The V gene is TRBV6-6, the J gene TRBJ1-5, with 9 positions matching TRBD1. CDR1 and CDR2 from the germline V gene are MNHNY and SVGAGI (reference sequence). CDR3 length: 14 residues. V shed 7 bases, J shed 4 bases, and the junction held 5 bases outside the gene matches. CDR3 in amino acids: CASTRQGGNQPQHF. CDR3 nucleotides: TGTGCCAGCACCCGACAGGGGGGAAATCAGCCCCAGCATTTT.